This T cell receptor (beta chain) was retrieved from a study of CXCR3-negative and CXCR3-positive naive CD8 T cells. Study-wide findings and caveats: After cryopreservation, CXCR3 expression dropped partially; most assays used fresh PBMCs. The TRB CDR3s that CXCR3-positive naive cells carried were more hydrophobic than those of CXCR3-negative naive cells.

Concerning this clonotype itself: The target antigen is unknown.

Libraries were UMI-labeled 5' RACE TRB cDNA. With the 5' RACE reads reprocessed, TCRdb shows one record per CDR3 protein and no DNA. The record lists around 65,000 distinct CDR3 sequences, of which the ten most abundant hold approximately 0.71%. The CDR3 has 21 residues. The germline gives CDR1 SGHTA, CDR2 FQGNSA. The rearrangement links TRBV7-2 to TRBJ2-1; TCRdb proposes TRBD2, but this gene call is untestable without DNA. Sequencing was done on a sample of naive CXCR3+ CD8+ T cells from blood. Subset described: CD45RO-CCR7+CD27+CD95- naive CD8+ T cells expressing CXCR3 (TNR3+). The sequence was obtained from a human donor in good health. Some clones in this sample may be carry-over from other donors' samples. The CDR3 sequence is CASSLAPGLAGGQAFNNEQFF.